Below are 25 T cell receptor beta chains sequenced from a single sample in a study of blood T cell repertoires in COVID-19. Some clones are missing from TCRdb's copy, which holds only in-frame ones; the method was immunoSEQ multiplex PCR. In the table there are a few hundred thousand clones, approximately 87% of which are singletons. The sequencing input was peripheral blood. The origin of the receptors is a woman between 45 and 60 years old who had recovered from COVID-19.

This chain uses TRBV11-2 with TRBJ2-5; 9 positions agree with TRBD2. CDR3 length: 15 residues. Germline V CDR1 and CDR2: SGHAT, FQNNGV. V dropped 4 bases and J dropped 5; count of bases not matched to a gene: 8. The CDR3 spells CASSYGGGAMETQYF. CDR3 coding DNA: TGTGCCAGCAGCTATGGCGGGGGGGCCATGGAGACCCAGTACTTC. The full variable domain, with the rest looked up from reference TRBV11-2 and TRBJ2-5, is EAGVAQSPRYKIIEKRQSVAFWCNPISGHATLYWYQQILGQGPKLLIQFQNNGVVDDSQLPKDRFSAERLKGVDSTLKIQPAKLEDSAVYLCASSYGGGAMETQYFGPGTRLLVL.

The chain is built from TRBV19 and TRBJ2-1; tentative D call: TRBD1 (6 bases). Looked up from germline, CDR1 is LNHDA and CDR2 is SQIVND (reference sequence). The CDR3 is made up of 15 amino acids. Between the trimmed V and J ends, which lost 3 bases and 5 bases, there was a span of 14 bases. The CDR3 nucleotides read TGTGCCAGTAGTATCGGACAGAGTTCCAACAATGAGCAGTTCTTC. Translating gives CASSIGQSSNNEQFF.

This chain uses TRBV9 with TRBJ2-2; 7 nucleotides agree with TRBD2. Trimming took 2 bases from V and 4 from J; bases not matched to a gene: 8. Germline CDR1 and CDR2: SGDLS and YYNGEE. The CDR3 spans 16 residues. The CDR3, as DNA: TGTGCCAGCAGCGTTCCTCGACTAGCTGGCACCGGGGAGCTGTTTTTT. Translating gives CASSVPRLAGTGELFF.

The chain recombines TRBV5-6 with TRBJ1-2; 8 bases match TRBD1. Per germline, CDR1 SGHDT and CDR2 YYEEEE. V shed 0 bases and J 5 bases; nucleotides not matched to a gene: 9. CDR3 length equals 16 residues. The CDR3 protein is CASSLVRRTGLYGYTF. The CDR3 nucleotides read TGTGCCAGCAGCTTGGTTCGGAGGACAGGGTTATATGGCTACACCTTC.

The gene calls are TRBV9 and TRBJ1-4; TRBD1 aligns across 7 bases. The ends lost 0 bases at V and 5 bases at J; junction bases unmatched: 1. The CDR3 contains 14 residues. Germline loops: CDR1 SGDLS, CDR2 YYNGEE. This chain's CDR3 is CASSVGGQNEKLFF. The CDR3 nucleotides are TGTGCCAGCAGCGTAGGGGGACAGAATGAAAAACTGTTTTTT. The full variable domain, with the rest looked up from reference TRBV9 and TRBJ1-4, is DSGVTQTPKHLITATGQRVTLRCSPRSGDLSVYWYQQSLDQGLQFLIQYYNGEERAKGNILERFSAQQFPDLHSELNLSSLELGDSALYFCASSVGGQNEKLFFGSGTQLSVL.

The chain joins TRBV27 to TRBJ2-7, with D hard to call. Trimming took 4 bases from V and 2 from J, leaving 9 bases between them. Germline loops: CDR1 MNHEY, CDR2 SMNVEV (reference sequence). The CDR3 sequence is 13 residues long. The CDR3 here is CASSSRQAYEQYF. CDR3 DNA: TGTGCCAGCAGTTCACGACAAGCCTACGAGCAGTACTTC.

V and J are TRBV6-2 or TRBV6-3 and TRBJ2-4; TRBD1 matches 8 bases. J was trimmed by 16 bases and V by 6 bases; bases with no gene match: 17. Germline CDR1 reads MNHEY; CDR2 reads SVGEGT. This CDR3 region has 14 residues. In DNA, the CDR3 is TGTGCCAGCAGCCGCCCAGCCGACAGGGGAGGAGGTTACTTC. The encoded protein is CASSRPADRGGGYF.

CDR3 amino acids: CASTATGVGSTEAFF. CDR3 sequence (DNA): TGTGCCAGTACCGCTACAGGGGTTGGCTCCACTGAAGCTTTCTTT. The chain recombines TRBV19 with TRBJ1-1, with 7 bases fitting TRBD1. CDR1 LNHDA and CDR2 SQIVND come from the germline V gene (reference sequence). Losses at the gene ends were 7 bases for V and 4 bases for J; bases not matched to a gene: 12. The CDR3 runs to 15 residues.

Only one count was recorded for this clone. The chain combines TRBV4-1 with TRBJ1-6; 8 nucleotides match TRBD1. Germline trimming cut 0 bases from V and 4 bases from J; bases unmatched to any gene: 11. CDR3 size: 19 residues. Per germline, CDR1 MGHRA and CDR2 YSYEKL. In DNA form, the CDR3 reads TGCGCCAGCAGCCAAGATTCCCCCCGGACAGGGTTTTATAATTCACCCCTCCACTTT. It specifies CASSQDSPRTGFYNSPLHF.

The chain combines TRBV11-2 with TRBJ1-1; D uncertain. Looked up from germline, CDR1 is SGHAT and CDR2 is FQNNGV. The CDR3 is 13 amino acids. The V end was cut by 3 bases, the J end by 2 bases, with 7 bases between. The CDR3 region is CASSFKINTEAFF. In DNA form, the CDR3 reads TGTGCCAGCAGCTTTAAAATTAACACTGAAGCTTTCTTT.

This rearrangement joins TRBV15 to TRBJ1-5; D may be TRBD1 (5 bases). There are 12 residues in the CDR3. The germline gives CDR1 LNHNV, CDR2 YYDKDF (reference sequence). V was trimmed by 0 bases and J by 9 bases, leaving 6 bases between them. CDR3 sequence (DNA): TGTGCCACCAGCAGAGACCAGGGGCCCCAGCATTTT. Its translation is CATSRDQGPQHF. Variable domain in full (rest from reference TRBV15 and TRBJ1-5): DAMVIQNPRYQVTQFGKPVTLSCSQTLNHNVMYWYQQKSSQAPKLLFHYYDKDFNNEADTPDNFQSRRPNTSFCFLDIRSPGLGDTAMYLCATSRDQGPQHFGDGTRLSIL.

The chain couples TRBV7-2 to TRBJ2-3, with D tentatively TRBD2 (6 bases). V dropped 1 base and J dropped 5 bases, with 16 bases sitting between them. Germline values: CDR1 SGHTA, CDR2 FQGNSA. This CDR3 comprises 16 residues. CDR3 coding DNA: TGTGCCAGCAGCTTAGTTGGCCTAGTGGGGGGAGATACGCAGTATTTT. This gives the protein CASSLVGLVGGDTQYF.

In its sample, this clone was seen a few times. The chain links TRBV5-1 to TRBJ1-3; no clear D. CDR1 SGHRS and CDR2 YFSETQ come from the germline V gene. This CDR3 has 15 amino acids. Trimming removed 1 base from V and 5 bases from J, with 13 bases in between. The CDR3 region has the DNA TGCGCCAGCAGCTTGTCGGGGATTGAGAGAAACACCATATATTTT. Translation gives CASSLSGIERNTIYF.

The chain links TRBV7-2 to TRBJ1-1; TRBD1 might be the D (6 bases). Germline CDR1 and CDR2: SGHTA and FQGNSA. The V end lost 4 bases, the J end lost 12 bases, and 15 bases lay between the germline ends. This CDR3 contains 12 residues. CDR3 in amino acids: CASSSLQGHTFF. The DNA for the CDR3 is TGTGCCAGCAGCTCCCTCCAGGGGCACACTTTCTTT.

This rearrangement joins TRBV5-4 to TRBJ2-1; 7 bases are shared with TRBD1. V lost 4 bases, J lost 15 bases, and 7 bases stayed unmatched. CDR3 length: 11 residues. From germline, CDR1 is SGHNT and CDR2 YYREEE (reference sequence). The CDR3, as DNA: TGTGCCAGCAGCCGAACAGGGGCAACGTTCTTC. It is translated as CASSRTGATFF.

The chain uses TRBV9 and TRBJ2-7; no clear D. The V gene lost 5 bases and the J gene lost 2 bases, with 14 bases spanning the gap. Germline CDR1 SGDLS, CDR2 YYNGEE. The CDR3 extends over 14 amino acids. The CDR3 DNA reads as TGTGCCAGCAGTGTGTCCGGTCTGGCCTACGAGCAGTACTTC. Its protein is CASSVSGLAYEQYF.

Only one count was recorded for this clone. CDR3 region: CASGERGHRVRSPLHF. CDR3 coding DNA: TGTGCCAGTGGTGAAAGGGGGCATAGGGTGAGATCACCCCTCCACTTT. The chain couples TRBV19 to TRBJ1-6, with 7 bases fitting TRBD1. J was trimmed by 10 bases and V by 8 bases; bases with no gene match: 17. CDR1 is LNHDA and CDR2 is SQIVND in the germline V gene (reference sequence). CDR3 size: 16 residues.

The CDR3 here is CASSIEVGGGYNEQFF. The CDR3 coding sequence is TGTGCCAGTAGTATAGAGGTGGGAGGGGGTTACAATGAGCAGTTCTTC. The V and J genes are TRBV19 and TRBJ2-1; TRBD2 is a possible D gene (7 bases). V was shortened by 0 bases and J by 4 bases, with 13 bases between the two germline ends. The CDR3 has 16 residues. CDR1 and CDR2 from the germline V gene are LNHDA and SQIVND (reference sequence). Based on the CDR3 plus reference TRBV19 and TRBJ2-1, the full variable domain is DGGITQSPKYLFRKEGQNVTLSCEQNLNHDAMYWYRQDPGQGLRLIYYSQIVNDFQKGDIAEGYSVSREKKESFPLTVTSAQKNPTAFYLCASSIEVGGGYNEQFFGPGTRLTVL.

There are a few counts of this clone. The chain has TRBV2 and TRBJ1-5, with TRBD1 as a possible D gene (6 bases). CDR3 size: 18 residues. Looked up from germline, CDR1 is SNHLY and CDR2 is FYNNEI. V dropped 3 bases and J dropped 6 bases, with 24 bases sitting between them. CDR3 nucleotides: TGTGCCAGCAGTGATCTAGCTTTGGGCAGGGGTGTGAGTCAGCCCCAGCATTTT. As protein: CASSDLALGRGVSQPQHF. Together with reference TRBV2 and TRBJ1-5, the CDR3 gives the full variable domain: EPEVTQTPSHQVTQMGQEVILRCVPISNHLYFYWYRQILGQKVEFLVSFYNNEISEKSEIFDDQFSVERPDGSNFTLKIRSTKLEDSAMYFCASSDLALGRGVSQPQHFGDGTRLSIL.

The rearrangement joins TRBV12-3 or TRBV12-4 to TRBJ1-1; maybe TRBD1 (5 bases). The CDR3 sequence is 13 residues long. Trimming pared 2 bases from V and 7 bases from J, leaving 11 bases between. The CDR3 nucleotides read TGTGCCAGCAGTTTACGACAGCTGTATGAAGCTTTCTTT. This encodes CASSLRQLYEAFF.

The chain employs TRBV5-4 and TRBJ2-2; 8 nucleotides match TRBD2. V gave up 0 bases and J gave up 0 bases; unmatched junction bases: 10. There are 19 residues in the CDR3. Germline assignment: CDR1 SGHNT and CDR2 YYREEE (reference sequence). DNA for the CDR3: TGTGCCAGCAGCTTGGGGGTATCAGCGGGGGATACGAACACCGGGGAGCTGTTTTTT. Translated: CASSLGVSAGDTNTGELFF. Complete variable domain (other parts from reference TRBV5-4 and TRBJ2-2): ETGVTQSPTHLIKTRGQQVTLRCSSQSGHNTVSWYQQALGQGPQFIFQYYREEENGRGNFPPRFSGLQFPNYSSELNVNALELDDSALYLCASSLGVSAGDTNTGELFFGEGSRLTVL.

The V and J genes are TRBV27 and TRBJ2-7; tentative D call: TRBD2 (5 bases). The V end lost 6 bases, the J end lost 0 bases, and 18 bases lay between the germline ends. Germline V CDR1 and CDR2: MNHEY, SMNVEV (reference sequence). The CDR3 extends over 16 amino acids. The CDR3 sequence is CASSPTVLGVSYEQYF. The CDR3 nucleotides read TGTGCCAGCAGCCCGACTGTCCTCGGGGTCTCCTACGAGCAGTACTTC.

The chain carries TRBV18 and TRBJ1-3; tentative D call: TRBD1 (5 bases). The CDR3 has 17 amino acids. V was clipped by 1 base and J by 0 bases, with 13 bases between them. Germline-derived CDR1 and CDR2 are KGHSH and LQKENI. CDR3 sequence (DNA): TGTGCCAGCTCACCACGTGGACATCTCAGCTCTGGAAACACCATATATTTT. Encoded protein: CASSPRGHLSSGNTIYF.

The genes are TRBV7-2 and TRBJ1-5; D is unresolved. V was shortened by 2 bases and J by 11 bases, with 13 bases between the two germline ends. The CDR3 runs to 13 residues. Germline assignment: CDR1 SGHTA and CDR2 FQGNSA. CDR3 loop: CASSLSGPGAQHF. The DNA for the CDR3 is TGTGCCAGCAGCTTATCCGGCCCGGGAGCCCAGCATTTT.

The rearrangement joins TRBV3-1 (or the pseudogene TRBV3-2) to TRBJ1-1, with a weak D call TRBD1 (5 bases). The CDR3 has 13 residues. V shed 4 bases and J shed 6 bases, with 12 bases lying between them. Looked up from germline, CDR1 is LGHDT and CDR2 is YNNKEL (reference sequence). CDR3 region: CASSRQGIAEAFF. DNA of the CDR3: TGTGCCAGCAGCCGGCAGGGTATCGCTGAAGCTTTCTTT.